This is a list of T cell receptor beta chains from one sample in a study of cytomegalovirus exposure and HLA in healthy donors. Measured with immunoSEQ multiplex PCR; TCRdb has only the in-frame clones, and not every one. The sample carries hundreds of thousands of clones, around 75% recorded once. Material: PBMCs. Receptor source: a woman in her twenties or thirties in good health and CMV-seronegative. Each CDR3 is given with its conserved first and last residue. D genes are given only for firm matches. The size entry is marked missing in some rows and otherwise reads once, few, many or a size class.

abundance	v_gene	d_gene	j_gene	CDR3aa	CDR3nt
.	TRBV5-6	.	TRBJ1-3	CASSLQTTGSGNTIYF	TGTGCCAGCAGCTTACAAACGACGGGTTCTGGAAACACCATATATTTT
.	TRBV27	.	TRBJ2-1	CASSEEKVNEQFF	TGTGCCAGCAGCGAGGAGAAGGTAAATGAGCAGTTCTTC
.	TRBV2	.	TRBJ1-6	CASRSQTTPNSPLHF	TGTGCCAGCAGAAGCCAGACAACACCCAATTCACCCCTCCACTTT
.	TRBV21-1	.	TRBJ2-7	CASPTRLGYEQYF	TGTGCCAGCCCGACAAGGTTGGGTTACGAGCAGTACTTC
once	TRBV5-1	TRBD1	TRBJ1-1	CASSYGQGNTEAFF	TGCGCCAGCAGCTACGGACAGGGGAACACTGAAGCTTTCTTT
.	TRBV7-3	.	TRBJ2-2	CASSPISRGTGELFF	TGTGCCAGCAGCCCTATTTCTCGGGGCACCGGGGAGCTGTTTTTT
.	TRBV10-3	.	TRBJ2-7	CATRGSLGEQYF	TGTGCCACGCGGGGATCGCTGGGCGAGCAGTACTTC
.	TRBV5-1	.	TRBJ2-1	CASSLVWPSRLDEQFF	TGCGCCAGCAGCTTGGTATGGCCTAGCAGGTTGGATGAGCAGTTCTTC
.	TRBV7-9	.	TRBJ2-5	CASSFGWGGLGETQYF	TGTGCCAGCAGCTTCGGGTGGGGGGGCCTGGGAGAGACCCAGTACTTC
few	TRBV7-9	TRBD2	TRBJ2-3	CASSFSPGGRAQDTQYF	TGTGCCAGCAGCTTCAGCCCGGGCGGGAGGGCCCAAGATACGCAGTATTTT
.	TRBV20-1	.	TRBJ2-5	CSASGGGHQYF	TGCAGTGCTAGTGGTGGCGGGCACCAGTACTTC
.	TRBV11-3	.	TRBJ2-2	CASSRLAAGELFF	TGTGCCAGCAGCCGGCTAGCCGCCGGGGAGCTGTTTTTT
.	TRBV5-5	.	TRBJ2-7	CASSLGDPGFSYEQYF	TGTGCCAGCAGCTTGGGCGACCCAGGGTTCTCCTACGAGCAGTACTTC
few	TRBV10-3	.	TRBJ1-1	CASLRDMNTEAFF	TGTGCCAGCCTCAGGGATATGAACACTGAAGCTTTCTTT